The clone carrying this T cell receptor beta chain was seen a handful of times. The sample belongs to a study of patients and donors after allogeneic stem cell transplantation. TCRdb itself ran the RT-PCR reads through MiXCR, one entry per CDR3 protein. The data hold approximately 200,000 distinct CDR3 sequences, with 13% to 15% observed a single time. Trimming removed 5 bases from V and 4 bases from J, with 14 bases in between. The CDR3 loop spans 14 amino acids. The germline V gene encodes CDR1 SEHNR and CDR2 FQNEAQ (reference sequence). The source material was blood, either unsorted or a sorted T cell fraction (not recorded which). V and J are TRBV7-9 and TRBJ1-2; no clear D. This TCR was sampled from a human donor who was either an allogeneic HSCT recipient or a stem cell or donor lymphocyte infusion donor (not recorded which). It is not recorded whose cells these are; they may come from a transplant donor. The CDR3 here is CASSLGGRSYGYTF. Here the CDR3 DNA reads TGTGCCAGCAGCCTTGGAGGTCGAAGCTATGGCTACACCTTC. The entire variable domain, with the rest obtained from reference TRBV7-9 and TRBJ1-2, is as follows: DTGVSQNPRHKITKRGQNVTFRCDPISEHNRLYWYRQTLGQGPEFLTYFQNEAQLEKSRLLSDRFSAERPKGSFSTLEIQRTEQGDSAMYLCASSLGGRSYGYTFGSGTRLTVV.